The clone carrying this T cell receptor (beta chain) was seen ten or more times. The antigen remains unidentified. The sample is drawn from a study of T cell repertoires in cytomegalovirus infection. Overall study: An indication of both CMV infection and matching HLA type came from public TCR beta signatures. Study conclusions and caveats: HLA-C-restricted CMV-specific TCR beta clonotypes were dominant in the ex vivo response. Pooled public TCR beta family frequency picked out CMV carriers with the relevant HLA.

The CDR3 is made up of 17 amino acids. The germline V gene encodes CDR1 MNHEY and CDR2 SMNVEV (reference sequence). V was trimmed by 6 bases and J by 2 bases, leaving 22 bases between them. TCRdb re-called the reads through MiXCR, storing one row per CDR3 protein. Here the sample spans approximately 500,000 distinct CDR3 sequences, about 11% being singletons. The sample consisted of PBMCs. The V call is TRBV27, the J call TRBJ1-2; a possible D gene is TRBD1 (6 bases). The receptor's source is a human donor in good health (CMV status not recorded). Some clones in this sample may be carry-over from other donors' samples. CDR3 sequence (DNA): TGTGCCAGCAGACAAGGGGGTTCAGTCCTAGGAAACTATGGCTACACCTTC. It is translated as CASRQGGSVLGNYGYTF.